A selection of T cell receptor beta chains follows, all from one sample in a study of cytomegalovirus exposure and HLA in healthy donors. The assay was immunoSEQ multiplex PCR, and TCRdb's table has in-frame clones only and misses some. In the table there are about 98,000 clones, around 88% of which are singletons. Input material: PBMCs. The source is a woman aged 25 to 45 in good health and CMV-seronegative. Each CDR3 is given with its conserved first and last residue.

TRBV29-1	17	TRBJ2-5	CSVAGGPDRDVQETQYF
TRBV6-5	13	TRBJ1-1	CASSYNRGTEAFF
TRBV6-5	15	TRBJ2-3	CASSYLGSGTDTQYF
TRBV7-2	15	TRBJ2-1	CASSLSAASYNEQFF
TRBV10-3	14	TRBJ2-1	CAISELAGEREQFF
TRBV2	12	TRBJ2-1	CAIRGGDNEQFF
TRBV9	14	TRBJ2-7	CASSRIGTGSGQYF
TRBV7-6	13	TRBJ2-7	CASSPGPNYEQYF
TRBV11-2	15	TRBJ2-5	CASSLDRGYMETQYF
TRBV18	14	TRBJ2-7	CASSPGTGDYEQYF
TRBV28	13	TRBJ1-5	CASRPDILQPQHF
TRBV11-3	13	TRBJ2-7	CASSSGQGYEQYF
TRBV15	12	TRBJ2-1	CATSGESYEQFF
TRBV5-1	16	TRBJ2-3	CASSSRASGSTDTQYF
TRBV20-1	11	TRBJ1-3	CSADRQNTIYF
TRBV6-1	14	TRBJ2-7	CASDRGDRAYEQYF
TRBV11-2	15	TRBJ2-5	CASSFPGTGGRTQYF
TRBV2	18	TRBJ2-4	CASSARTGVGLGKNIQYF
TRBV18	17	TRBJ2-7	CASSLNLQGRGSYEQYF
TRBV5-1	14	TRBJ1-2	CASSHHRADYGYTF
TRBV6-5	16	TRBJ1-4	CASSYFAGQALGELFF
TRBV6-5	15	TRBJ2-1	CASSTGLAGGVGQFF
TRBV6-6	15	TRBJ1-2	CASSTGHRRPYGYTF
TRBV18	13	TRBJ2-7	CASSQTGVYEQYF
TRBV28	17	TRBJ2-1	CASSLFETSGTDNEQFF
TRBV11-3	16	TRBJ2-3	CASSLTAGGSRDTQYF
TRBV4-2	16	TRBJ2-7	CASSHGTGGASYEQYF
TRBV7-6	15	TRBJ1-1	CASSLAGGMNTEAFF
TRBV29-1	14	TRBJ2-6	CSVGAGAGANVLTF
TRBV15	15	TRBJ1-4	CATSEPEATNEKLFF
TRBV19	14	TRBJ1-2	CASSISGAGYGYTF
TRBV9	15	TRBJ1-1	CASSNIVNLRAEAFF
TRBV4-1	16	TRBJ2-3	CASSQKVGTGTDTQYF
TRBV19	13	TRBJ2-4	CASSSLYWNIQYF
TRBV5-1	14	TRBJ1-3	CASSPGIAGNTIYF
TRBV4-2	15	TRBJ2-7	CASSQVGTKYYEQYF
TRBV6-6	14	TRBJ2-1	CASSYSSNFDEQFF
TRBV23-1	16	TRBJ1-5	CASSQSLGQVDQPQHF